This T cell receptor (beta chain) appears in the sequencing data of a study of PD-1 blockade in classical Hodgkin lymphoma. Study findings and constraints: Patients who initiated nivolumab within 1 year of ASCT were excluded. Newly diagnosed patients were reported to start with lower TCR diversity than healthy donors. Repertoire differences have undefined causes, possibly disease activity or prior therapy. TCR diversity in CD4+, not CD8+, cells rose significantly by C4D1.

Regarding time point: cycle 4 day 1 (C4D1), after five to seven weeks of nivolumab. Every patient was affected by relapse after autologous stem cell transplantation, while exposure to brentuximab vedotin was not uniform. The assay was immunoSEQ multiplex PCR, and TCRdb's table has in-frame clones only and misses some. The sample lists about 14,000 clones; approximately 80% were seen once. Of note for this clone: As yet, its antigen is unknown.

The sample was peripheral blood mononuclear cells (PBMCs), taken before the fourth cycle of nivolumab. This receptor was taken from a human donor with classical Hodgkin lymphoma.

The CDR3 protein is CASHRENTGELFF. The CDR3 DNA is TGTGCCAGCCACAGGGAGAACACCGGGGAGCTGTTTTTT. The genes are TRBV6-5 and TRBJ2-2, with D possibly matching TRBD1 (6 bases). Trimming cost V 8 bases and J 1 base, with 8 bases left between them. Germline V lookup: CDR1 MNHEY, CDR2 SVGAGI. The CDR3 contains 13 residues.